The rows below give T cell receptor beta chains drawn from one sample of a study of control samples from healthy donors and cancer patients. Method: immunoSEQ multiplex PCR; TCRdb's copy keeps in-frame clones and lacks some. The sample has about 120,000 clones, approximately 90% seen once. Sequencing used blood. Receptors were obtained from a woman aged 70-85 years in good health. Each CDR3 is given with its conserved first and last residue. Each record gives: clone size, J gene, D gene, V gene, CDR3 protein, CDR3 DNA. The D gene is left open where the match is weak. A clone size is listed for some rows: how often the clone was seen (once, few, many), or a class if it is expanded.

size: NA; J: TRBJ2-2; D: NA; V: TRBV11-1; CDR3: CASSFLVRVTGELFF; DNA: TGTGCCAGCAGCTTCTTGGTCAGGGTCACCGGGGAGCTGTTTTTT
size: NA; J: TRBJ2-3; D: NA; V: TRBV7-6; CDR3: CASSLGGRPTDTQYF; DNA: TGTGCCAGCAGCTTAGGTGGCAGACCCACAGATACGCAGTATTTT
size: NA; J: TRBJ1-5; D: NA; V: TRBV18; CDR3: CASSPDSNQPQHF; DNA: TGTGCCAGCTCACCGGACAGCAATCAGCCCCAGCATTTT
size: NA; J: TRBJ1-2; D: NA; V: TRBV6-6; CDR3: CASSQQAYGYTF; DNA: TGTGCCAGCAGTCAGCAGGCCTATGGCTACACCTTC
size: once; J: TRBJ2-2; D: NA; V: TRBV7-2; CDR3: CASSLGYDSGELFF; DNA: TGTGCCAGCAGCTTAGGGTATGACAGTGGGGAGCTGTTTTTT
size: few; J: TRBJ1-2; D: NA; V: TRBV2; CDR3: CASSEWARVGYTF; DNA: TGTGCCAGCAGTGAGTGGGCTCGGGTTGGCTACACCTTC
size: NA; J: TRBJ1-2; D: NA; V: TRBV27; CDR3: CASSLHRNYGYTF; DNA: TGTGCCAGCAGTTTACACCGTAACTATGGCTACACCTTC
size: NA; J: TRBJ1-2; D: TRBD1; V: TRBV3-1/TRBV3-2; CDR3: CASNQGGLGGYTF; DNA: TGTGCCAGCAACCAGGGGGGGTTGGGAGGCTACACCTTC
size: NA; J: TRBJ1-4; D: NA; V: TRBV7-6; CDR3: CASSPGTLNEKLFF; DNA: TGTGCCAGCAGCCCCGGGACGCTTAATGAAAAACTGTTTTTT
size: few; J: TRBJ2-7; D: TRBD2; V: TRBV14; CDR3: CASSLGLAGGLFYEQYF; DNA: TGTGCCAGCAGCCTGGGACTAGCGGGGGGGCTTTTCTACGAGCAGTACTTC
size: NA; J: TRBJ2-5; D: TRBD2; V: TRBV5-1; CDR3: CASSWGTSGAGGETQYF; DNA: TGCGCCAGCAGCTGGGGGACTAGCGGGGCAGGCGGGGAGACCCAGTACTTC
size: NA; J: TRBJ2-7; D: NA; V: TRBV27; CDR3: CASRTGGVHEQYF; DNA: TGTGCCAGCCGAACGGGCGGGGTCCACGAGCAGTACTTC
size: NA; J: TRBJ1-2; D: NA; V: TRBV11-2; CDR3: CASSQSRDGYTF; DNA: TGTGCCAGCAGCCAATCTCGGGATGGCTACACCTTC
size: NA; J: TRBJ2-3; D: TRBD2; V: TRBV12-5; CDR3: CASGLVGTSGSSTDTQYF; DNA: TGTGCTAGTGGTTTGGTGGGGACTAGCGGGTCTAGCACAGATACGCAGTATTTT
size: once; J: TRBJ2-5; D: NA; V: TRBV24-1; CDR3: CATSGGAETQYF; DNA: TGTGCCACCAGTGGGGGGGCAGAGACCCAGTACTTC
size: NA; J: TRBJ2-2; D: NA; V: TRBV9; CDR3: CASEPRTKNTGELFF; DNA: TGTGCCAGCGAGCCGAGGACTAAAAACACCGGGGAGCTGTTTTTT
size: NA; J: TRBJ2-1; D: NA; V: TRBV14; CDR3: CASSPEMRDNEQFF; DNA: TGTGCCAGCAGCCCAGAGATGCGCGACAATGAGCAGTTCTTC
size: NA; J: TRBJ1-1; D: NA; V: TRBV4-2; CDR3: CASSQVGTADTEAFF; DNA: TGTGCCAGCAGCCAAGTGGGGACGGCGGACACTGAAGCTTTCTTT
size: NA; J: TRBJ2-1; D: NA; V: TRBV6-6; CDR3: CASSTDGSYNEQFF; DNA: TGTGCCAGCAGTACGGACGGCTCCTACAATGAGCAGTTCTTC
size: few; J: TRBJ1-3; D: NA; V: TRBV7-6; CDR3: CASSPVLGSRGNTIYF; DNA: TGTGCCAGCAGCCCGGTGTTGGGGTCTAGGGGAAACACCATATATTTT
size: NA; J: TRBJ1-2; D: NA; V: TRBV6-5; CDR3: CASSLWESDYGYTF; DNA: TGTGCCAGCAGTTTATGGGAGTCGGACTATGGCTACACCTTC
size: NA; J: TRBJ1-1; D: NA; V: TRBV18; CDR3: CASSPGPTTEAFF; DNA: TGTGCCAGCTCACCTGGGCCCACGACTGAAGCTTTCTTT
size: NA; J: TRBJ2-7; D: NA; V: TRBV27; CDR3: CASSLGGGYEQYF; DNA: TGTGCCAGCAGTTTAGGAGGGGGCTACGAGCAGTACTTC
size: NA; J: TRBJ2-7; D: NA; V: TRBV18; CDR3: CASSPKGARVGEQYF; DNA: TGTGCCAGCTCACCAAAGGGCGCTAGGGTAGGCGAGCAGTACTTC
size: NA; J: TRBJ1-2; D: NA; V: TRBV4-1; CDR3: CASTLLNYGYTF; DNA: TGCGCCAGCACCCTCCTGAACTATGGCTACACCTTC
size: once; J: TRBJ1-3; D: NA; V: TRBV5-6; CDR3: CASSYPEGSGNTIYF; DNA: TGTGCCAGCAGCTACCCTGAGGGCTCTGGAAACACCATATATTTT
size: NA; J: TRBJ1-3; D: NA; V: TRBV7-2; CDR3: CASSPRVLFGNTIYF; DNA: TGTGCCAGCAGCCCCCGCGTTCTTTTCGGAAACACCATATATTTT
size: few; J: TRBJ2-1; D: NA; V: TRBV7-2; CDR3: CASSLERGPHNEQFF; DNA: TGTGCCAGCAGCTTAGAACGGGGGCCCCACAATGAGCAGTTCTTC
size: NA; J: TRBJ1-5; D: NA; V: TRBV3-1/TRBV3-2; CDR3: CASSQEGTSNQPQHF; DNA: TGTGCCAGCAGCCAAGAAGGAACTAGCAATCAGCCCCAGCATTTT
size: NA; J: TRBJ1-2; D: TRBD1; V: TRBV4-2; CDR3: CASSQITQGQNYGYTF; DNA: TGTGCCAGCAGCCAAATAACCCAGGGACAGAACTATGGCTACACCTTC
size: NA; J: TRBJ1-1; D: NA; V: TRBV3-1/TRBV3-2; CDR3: CASSQGRSTEAFF; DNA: TGTGCCAGCAGCCAAGGGAGGTCCACTGAAGCTTTCTTT
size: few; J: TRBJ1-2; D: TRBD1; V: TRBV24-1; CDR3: CATSDPDRESGYTF; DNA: TGTGCCACCAGTGACCCCGACAGGGAAAGTGGCTACACCTTC
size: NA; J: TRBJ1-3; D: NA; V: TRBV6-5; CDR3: CASITENTIYF; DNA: TGTGCCAGCATAACCGAAAACACCATATATTTT
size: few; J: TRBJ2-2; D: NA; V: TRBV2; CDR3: CASSVGGWTGELFF; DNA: TGTGCCAGCAGTGTGGGGGGCTGGACCGGGGAGCTGTTTTTT
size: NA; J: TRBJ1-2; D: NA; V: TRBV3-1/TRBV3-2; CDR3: CASSQYTGVGYTF; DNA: TGTGCCAGCAGCCAATATACAGGAGTTGGCTACACCTTC
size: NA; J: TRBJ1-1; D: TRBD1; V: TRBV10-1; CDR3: CASSERQGGTEAFF; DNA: TGCGCCAGCAGCGAGCGACAGGGCGGCACTGAAGCTTTCTTT
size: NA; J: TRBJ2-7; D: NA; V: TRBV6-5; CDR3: CASSPPGQRNYEQYF; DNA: TGTGCCAGCAGTCCACCGGGACAACGAAACTACGAGCAGTACTTC
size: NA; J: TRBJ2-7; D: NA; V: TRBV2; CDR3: CASSGQHPYEQYF; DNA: TGTGCCAGCAGTGGACAGCATCCCTACGAGCAGTACTTC
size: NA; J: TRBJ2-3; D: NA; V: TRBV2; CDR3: CASKQEGSTDTQYF; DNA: TGTGCCAGCAAACAGGAGGGTAGCACAGATACGCAGTATTTT
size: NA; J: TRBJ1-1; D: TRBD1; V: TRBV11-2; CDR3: CASSFIVGTGNTEAFF; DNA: TGTGCCAGCAGCTTTATAGTAGGGACAGGAAACACTGAAGCTTTCTTT
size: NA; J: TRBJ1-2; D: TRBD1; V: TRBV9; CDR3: CASSSPGQMIYTF; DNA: TGTGCCAGCAGCTCTCCGGGACAGATGATCTACACCTTC
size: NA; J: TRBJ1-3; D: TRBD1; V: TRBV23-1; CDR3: CASSQRTGYGNTIYF; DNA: TGCGCCAGCAGTCAAAGGACAGGGTACGGAAACACCATATATTTT
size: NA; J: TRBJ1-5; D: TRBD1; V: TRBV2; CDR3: CASGTGPNQPQHF; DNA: TGTGCCAGCGGGACAGGACCGAATCAGCCCCAGCATTTT
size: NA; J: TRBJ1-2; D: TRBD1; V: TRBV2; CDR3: CASTPDRGGYTF; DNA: TGTGCCAGCACCCCCGACAGGGGAGGCTACACCTTC
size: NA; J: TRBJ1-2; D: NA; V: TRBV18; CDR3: CASSRTGLGYGYTF; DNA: TGTGCCAGCTCACGAACAGGGCTTGGCTATGGCTACACCTTC
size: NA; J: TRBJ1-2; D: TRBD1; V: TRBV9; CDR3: CASSVTGQGNGYTF; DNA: TGTGCCAGCAGCGTAACGGGACAGGGAAATGGCTACACCTTC
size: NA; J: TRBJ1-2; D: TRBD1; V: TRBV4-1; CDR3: CASSRQTGGYGYTF; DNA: TGCGCCAGCAGCCGCCAGACAGGGGGCTATGGCTACACCTTC
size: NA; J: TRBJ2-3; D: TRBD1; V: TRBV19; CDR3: CASQTSGGYGTDTQYF; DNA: TGTGCCAGTCAGACCTCAGGGGGTTACGGCACAGATACGCAGTATTTT
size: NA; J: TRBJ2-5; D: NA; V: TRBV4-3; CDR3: CASSQVGWGQGETQYF; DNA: TGCGCCAGCAGCCAAGTGGGTTGGGGGCAGGGGGAGACCCAGTACTTC
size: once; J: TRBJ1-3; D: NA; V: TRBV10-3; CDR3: CAISVTGELVAGNTIYF; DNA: TGTGCCATCAGTGTGACGGGGGAATTAGTGGCCGGAAACACCATATATTTT
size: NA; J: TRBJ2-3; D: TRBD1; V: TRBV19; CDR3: CASSNGQAAGTDTQYF; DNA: TGTGCCAGTAGTAACGGACAGGCGGCGGGCACAGATACGCAGTATTTT
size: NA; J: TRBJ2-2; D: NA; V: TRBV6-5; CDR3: CASSYSAGELFF; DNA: TGTGCCAGCAGTTACTCGGCCGGGGAGCTGTTTTTT